This T cell receptor beta chain appears in the sequencing data of a study of patients and donors after allogeneic stem cell transplantation. Per the germline V gene, CDR1 is MNHEY and CDR2 is SVGAGI. The ends were cut back, 2 bases at V and 4 bases at J, with 11 bases in the middle. This CDR3 has 14 residues. This clonotype has ten or more counts. From the RT-PCR reads, TCRdb called clonotypes with MiXCR, one entry per CDR3 protein. Of tens of thousands of distinct CDR3 sequences listed, roughly 13% are singletons. The clonotype originates from a human donor who was either an allogeneic HSCT recipient or a stem cell or donor lymphocyte infusion donor (not recorded which). It is not recorded whose cells these are; they may come from a transplant donor. The chain couples TRBV6-5 to TRBJ1-2; D remains unclear. Sequenced sample: blood, either unsorted or a sorted T cell fraction (not recorded which). The CDR3 loop reads CASSYKDGRYGYTF. The CDR3, as DNA: TGTGCCAGCAGTTACAAGGACGGACGCTATGGCTACACCTTC.